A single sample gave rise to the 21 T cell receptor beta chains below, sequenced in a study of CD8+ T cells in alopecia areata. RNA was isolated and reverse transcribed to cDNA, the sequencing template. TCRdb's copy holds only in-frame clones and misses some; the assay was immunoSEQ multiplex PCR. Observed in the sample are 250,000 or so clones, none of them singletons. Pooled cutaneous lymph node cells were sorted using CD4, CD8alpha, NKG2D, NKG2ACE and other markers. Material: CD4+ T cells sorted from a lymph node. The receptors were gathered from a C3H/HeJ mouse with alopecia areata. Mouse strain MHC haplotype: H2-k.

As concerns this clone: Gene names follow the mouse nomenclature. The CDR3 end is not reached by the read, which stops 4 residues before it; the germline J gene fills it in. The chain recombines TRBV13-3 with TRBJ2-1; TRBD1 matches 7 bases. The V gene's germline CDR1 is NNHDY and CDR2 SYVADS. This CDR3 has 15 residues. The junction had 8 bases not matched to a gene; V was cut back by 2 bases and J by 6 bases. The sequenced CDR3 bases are TGTGCCAGCAGTGAGACAGGGATGGGTTTTGCT. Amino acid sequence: CASSETGMGFA. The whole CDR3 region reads CASSETGMGFAEQFF.

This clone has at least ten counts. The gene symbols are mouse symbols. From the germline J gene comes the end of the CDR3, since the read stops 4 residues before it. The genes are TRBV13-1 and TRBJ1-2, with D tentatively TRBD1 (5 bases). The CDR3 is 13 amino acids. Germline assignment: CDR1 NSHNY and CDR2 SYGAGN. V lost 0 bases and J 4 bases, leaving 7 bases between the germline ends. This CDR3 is CASSDAGSSDYTF. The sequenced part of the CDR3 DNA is TGTGCCAGCAGTGATGCAGGGTCCTCC.

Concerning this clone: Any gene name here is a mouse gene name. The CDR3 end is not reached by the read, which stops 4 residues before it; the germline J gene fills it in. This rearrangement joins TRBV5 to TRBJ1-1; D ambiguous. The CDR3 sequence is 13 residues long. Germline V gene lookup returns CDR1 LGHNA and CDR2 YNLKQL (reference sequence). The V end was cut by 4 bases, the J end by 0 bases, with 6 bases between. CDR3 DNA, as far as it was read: TGTGCCAGCAGCCCCGCTGCAAACACA. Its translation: CASSPAANT. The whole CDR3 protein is CASSPAANTEVFF.

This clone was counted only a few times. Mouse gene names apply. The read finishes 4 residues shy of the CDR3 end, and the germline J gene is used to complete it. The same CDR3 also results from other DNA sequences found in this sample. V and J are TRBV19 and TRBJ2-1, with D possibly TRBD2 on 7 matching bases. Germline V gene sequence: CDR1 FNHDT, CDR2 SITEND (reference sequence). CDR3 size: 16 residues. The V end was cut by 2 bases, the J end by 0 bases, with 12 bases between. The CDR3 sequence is CASSMVGGLNYAEQFF. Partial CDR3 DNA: TGTGCCAGCAGTATGGTGGGGGGCCTTAACTATGCT. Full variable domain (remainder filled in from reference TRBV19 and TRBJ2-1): GGIITQTPKFLIGQEGQKLTLKCQQNFNHDTMYWYRQDSGKGLRLIYYSITENDLQKGDLSEGYDASREKKSSFSLTVTSAQKNEMAVFLCASSMVGGLNYAEQFFGPGTRLTVL.

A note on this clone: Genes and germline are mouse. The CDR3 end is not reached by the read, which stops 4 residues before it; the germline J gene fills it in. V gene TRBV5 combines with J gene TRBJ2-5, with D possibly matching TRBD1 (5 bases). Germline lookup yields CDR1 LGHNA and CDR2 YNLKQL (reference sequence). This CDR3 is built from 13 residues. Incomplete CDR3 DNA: TGTGCCAGCAGCCAATCAGGGTGGGAC. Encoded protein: CASSQSGWD. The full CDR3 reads CASSQSGWDTQYF.

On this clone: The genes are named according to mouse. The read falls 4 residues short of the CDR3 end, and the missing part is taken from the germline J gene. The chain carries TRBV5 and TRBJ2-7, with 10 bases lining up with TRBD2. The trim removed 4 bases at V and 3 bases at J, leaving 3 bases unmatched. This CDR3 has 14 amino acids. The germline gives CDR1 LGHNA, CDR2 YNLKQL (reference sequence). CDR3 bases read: TGTGCCAGCAGCCCCGACTGGGGGGACTAT. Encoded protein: CASSPDWGDY. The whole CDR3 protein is CASSPDWGDYEQYF.

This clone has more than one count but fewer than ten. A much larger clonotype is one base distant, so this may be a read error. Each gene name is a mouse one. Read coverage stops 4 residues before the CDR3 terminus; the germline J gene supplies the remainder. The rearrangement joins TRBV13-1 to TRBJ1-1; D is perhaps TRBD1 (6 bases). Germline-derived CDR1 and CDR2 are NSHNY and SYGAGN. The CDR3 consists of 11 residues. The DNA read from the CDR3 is TGTGCCAGCAGTGGGACAGAA. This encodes CASSGTE. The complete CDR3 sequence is CASSGTEEVFF.

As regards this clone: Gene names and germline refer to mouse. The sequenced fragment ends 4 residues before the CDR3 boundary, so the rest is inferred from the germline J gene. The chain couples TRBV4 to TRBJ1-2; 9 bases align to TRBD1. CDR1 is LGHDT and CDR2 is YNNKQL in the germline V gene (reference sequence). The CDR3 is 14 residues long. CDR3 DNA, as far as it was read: TGTGCCAGCAGCCAACAGGGGGCGGGATCC. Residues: CASSQQGAGS. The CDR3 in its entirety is CASSQQGAGSDYTF.

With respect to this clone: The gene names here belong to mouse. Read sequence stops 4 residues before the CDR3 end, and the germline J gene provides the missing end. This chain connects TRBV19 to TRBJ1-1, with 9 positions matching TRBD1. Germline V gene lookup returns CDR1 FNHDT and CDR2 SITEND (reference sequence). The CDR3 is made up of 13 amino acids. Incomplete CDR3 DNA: TGTGCCAGCAGTGCACAGGGGGCGGGA. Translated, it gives CASSAQGAG. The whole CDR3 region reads CASSAQGAGEVFF.

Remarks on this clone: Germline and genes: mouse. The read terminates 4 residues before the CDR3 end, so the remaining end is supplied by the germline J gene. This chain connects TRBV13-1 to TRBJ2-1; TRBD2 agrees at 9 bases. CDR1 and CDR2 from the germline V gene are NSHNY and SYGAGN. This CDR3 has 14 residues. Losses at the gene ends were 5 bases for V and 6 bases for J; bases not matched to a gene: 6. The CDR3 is CASRLGGLFAEQFF. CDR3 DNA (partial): TGTGCCAGCAGATTGGGGGGGCTTTTTGCT.

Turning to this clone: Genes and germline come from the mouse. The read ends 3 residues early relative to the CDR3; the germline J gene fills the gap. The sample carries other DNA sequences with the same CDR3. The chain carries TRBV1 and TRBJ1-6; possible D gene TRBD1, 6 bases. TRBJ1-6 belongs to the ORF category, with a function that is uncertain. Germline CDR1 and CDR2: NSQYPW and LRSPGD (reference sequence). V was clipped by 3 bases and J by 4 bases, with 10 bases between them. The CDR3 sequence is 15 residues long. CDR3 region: CTCSAQGSYNSPLYF. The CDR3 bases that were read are TGCACCTGCAGTGCTCAGGGGTCTTATAATTCGCCC.

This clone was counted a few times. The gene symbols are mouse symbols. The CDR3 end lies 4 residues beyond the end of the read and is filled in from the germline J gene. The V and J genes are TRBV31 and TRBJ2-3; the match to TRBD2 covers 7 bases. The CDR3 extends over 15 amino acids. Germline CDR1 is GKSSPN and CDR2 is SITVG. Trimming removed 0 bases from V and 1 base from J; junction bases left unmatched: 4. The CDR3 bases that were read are TGTGCCTGGAGTCTTTGGGGGGTGGGTGCAGAA. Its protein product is CAWSLWGVGAE. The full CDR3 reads CAWSLWGVGAETLYF.

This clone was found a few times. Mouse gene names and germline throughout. CDR3 in amino acids: CASGSKGTNTGQLYF. The sequenced part of the CDR3 DNA is TGTGCCAGCGGGTCAAAGGGGACAAACACCGGG. The V and J genes are TRBV13-2 and TRBJ2-2; perhaps TRBD1 as D (5 bases). The read ends 4 residues before the CDR3 terminus; that terminus is restored from the germline J gene. CDR3 length: 15 amino acids. Trimming removed 5 bases from V and 0 bases from J, with 11 bases in between. Germline CDR1 is NNHNN and CDR2 is SYGAGS (reference sequence).

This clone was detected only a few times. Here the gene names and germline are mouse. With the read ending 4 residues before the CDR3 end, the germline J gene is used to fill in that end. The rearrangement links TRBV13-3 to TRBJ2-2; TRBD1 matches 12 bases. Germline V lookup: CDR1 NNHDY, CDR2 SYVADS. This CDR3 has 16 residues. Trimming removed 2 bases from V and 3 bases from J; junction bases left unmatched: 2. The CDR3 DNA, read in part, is TGTGCCAGCAGTGACGGGACAGGGGGCGACACCGGG. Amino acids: CASSDGTGGDTG. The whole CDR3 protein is CASSDGTGGDTGQLYF. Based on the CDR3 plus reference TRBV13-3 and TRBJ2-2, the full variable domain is EAAVTQSPRSKVAVTGGKVTLSCHQTNNHDYMYWYRQDTGHGLRLIHYSYVADSTEKGDIPDGYKASRPSQENFSLILELASLSQTAVYFCASSDGTGGDTGQLYFGEGSKLTVL.

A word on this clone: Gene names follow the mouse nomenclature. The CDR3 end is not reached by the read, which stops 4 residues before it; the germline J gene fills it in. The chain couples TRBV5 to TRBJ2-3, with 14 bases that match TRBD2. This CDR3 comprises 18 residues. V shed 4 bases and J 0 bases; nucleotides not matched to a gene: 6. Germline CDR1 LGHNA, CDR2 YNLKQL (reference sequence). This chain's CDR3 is CASSPRDWGGWSAETLYF. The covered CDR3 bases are TGTGCCAGCAGCCCACGGGACTGGGGGGGCTGGAGTGCAGAA.

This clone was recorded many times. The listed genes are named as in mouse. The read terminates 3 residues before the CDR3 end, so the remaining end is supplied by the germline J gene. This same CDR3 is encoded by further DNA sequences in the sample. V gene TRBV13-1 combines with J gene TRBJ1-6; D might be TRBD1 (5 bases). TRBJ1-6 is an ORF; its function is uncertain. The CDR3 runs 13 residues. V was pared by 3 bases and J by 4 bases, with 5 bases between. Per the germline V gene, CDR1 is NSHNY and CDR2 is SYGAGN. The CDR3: CASSGQYNSPLYF. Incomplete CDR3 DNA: TGTGCCAGCAGTGGACAGTATAATTCGCCC.

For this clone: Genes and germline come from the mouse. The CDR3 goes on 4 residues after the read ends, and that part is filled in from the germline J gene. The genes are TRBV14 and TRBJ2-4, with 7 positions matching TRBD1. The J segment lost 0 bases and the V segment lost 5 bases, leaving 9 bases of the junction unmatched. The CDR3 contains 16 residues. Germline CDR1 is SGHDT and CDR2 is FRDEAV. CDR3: CASSPGTEPSQNTLYF. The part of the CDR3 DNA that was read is TGTGCCAGCAGCCCCGGGACAGAACCTAGTCAAAAC.

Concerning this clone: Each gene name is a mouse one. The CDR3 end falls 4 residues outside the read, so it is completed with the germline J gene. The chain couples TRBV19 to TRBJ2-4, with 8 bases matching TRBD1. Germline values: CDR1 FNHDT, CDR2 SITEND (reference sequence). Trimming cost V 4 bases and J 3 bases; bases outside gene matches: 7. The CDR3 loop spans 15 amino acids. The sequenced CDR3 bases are TGTGCCAGCAGTTTAGACAGGGGAGGCCAAAAC. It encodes CASSLDRGGQN. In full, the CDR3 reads CASSLDRGGQNTLYF.

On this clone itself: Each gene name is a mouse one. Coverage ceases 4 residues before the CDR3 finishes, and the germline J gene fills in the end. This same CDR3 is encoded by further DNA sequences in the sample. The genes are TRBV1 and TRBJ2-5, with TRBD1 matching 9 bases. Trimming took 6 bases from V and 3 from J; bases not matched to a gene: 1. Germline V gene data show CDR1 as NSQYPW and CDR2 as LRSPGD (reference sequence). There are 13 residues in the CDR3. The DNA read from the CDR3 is TGCACCTGCAGCGACAGGGGGCAAGAC. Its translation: CTCSDRGQD. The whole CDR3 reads CTCSDRGQDTQYF. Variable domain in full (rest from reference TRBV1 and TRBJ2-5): VTLLEQNPRWRLVPRGQAVNLRCILKNSQYPWMSWYQQDLQKQLQWLFTLRSPGDKEVKSLPGADYLATRVTDTELRLQVANMSQGRTLYCTCSDRGQDTQYFGPGTRLLVL.

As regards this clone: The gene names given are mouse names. The sequenced part of the CDR3 DNA is TGTGCCAGCAGTGGGGACAGAAATTCGCCC. Protein sequence: CASSGDRNSP. The entire CDR3 reads CASSGDRNSPLYF. The chain carries TRBV13-3 and TRBJ1-6; 7 bases are shared with TRBD1. Coverage ceases 3 residues before the CDR3 finishes, and the germline J gene fills in the end. TRBJ1-6 qualifies as an ORF whose function is uncertain. V gave up 3 bases and J gave up 7 bases; unmatched junction bases: 1. Germline V gives CDR1 NNHDY, CDR2 SYVADS. This CDR3 is 13 amino acids long.

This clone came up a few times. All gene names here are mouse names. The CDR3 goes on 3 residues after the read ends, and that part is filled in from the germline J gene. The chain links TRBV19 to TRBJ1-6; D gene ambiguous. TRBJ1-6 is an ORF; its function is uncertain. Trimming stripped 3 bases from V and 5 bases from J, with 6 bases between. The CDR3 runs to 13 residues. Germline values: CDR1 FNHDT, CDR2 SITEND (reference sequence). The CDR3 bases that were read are TGTGCCAGCAGTAGGGTAAATAATTCGCCC. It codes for CASSRVNNSP. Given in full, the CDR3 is CASSRVNNSPLYF.